This T cell receptor beta chain appears in the sequencing data of a study of cytomegalovirus exposure and HLA in healthy donors. From germline, CDR1 is SGHVS and CDR2 FQNEAQ. This CDR3 region has 14 residues. Trimming left V 5 bases short and J 1 base short, with 11 bases between. Primers: 60 Vbeta forward and 13 Jbeta reverse. This table comes from immunoSEQ multiplex PCR, and its TCRdb copy is limited to in-frame clones, with some not included. The table has roughly 230,000 clones, about 77% seen once; the top ten hold approximately 0.49%. This TCR derives from a boy aged 5-17 years in good health and CMV-seronegative. What was sequenced was PBMCs. The genes are TRBV7-8 and TRBJ2-5, with D maybe TRBD1 (6 bases). CDR3 sequence (DNA): TGTGCCAGCAGCCCTCGGACAGTCCAAGAGACCCAGTACTTC. It is translated as CASSPRTVQETQYF.